This T cell receptor (beta chain) emerged from a study of OX40 agonist ivuxolimab in advanced cancers. About the research overall: The patients received agonistic anti-OX40 (CD134) antibody ivuxolimab. Intravenous ivuxolimab was administered to patients every 2 weeks at 0.01 to 10 mg/kg. Study-wide points: The work left the antigen specificity of expanded peripheral T cells undetermined.

Peripheral blood came from all dose cohorts at three timepoints. A word on this clone: Its antigen is undetermined.

Germline assignment: CDR1 SGHVS and CDR2 FNYEAQ. The length of the CDR3 is 15 residues. Between the trimmed V and J ends, which lost 5 bases and 3 bases, there was a span of 16 bases. Sequencing used immunoSEQ multiplex PCR; TCRdb keeps in-frame clones, though not all of them. The data show roughly 72,000 clones, about 94% seen once. The chain carries TRBV7-6 and TRBJ1-2; D uncertain. This sequence was found in an adult with an advanced solid tumor such as melanoma, head and neck, liver or kidney cancer. The starting material was CD4+ or CD8+ T cells sorted from blood, obtained in a trial of the OX40 agonist ivuxolimab. The CDR3 sequence is CASSPLSGDHYGYTF. CDR3 sequence (DNA): TGTGCCAGCAGCCCCCTAAGCGGAGATCACTATGGCTACACCTTC.